This is a list of T cell receptor beta chains from one sample in a study of cytomegalovirus exposure and HLA in healthy donors. The assay was immunoSEQ multiplex PCR, and TCRdb's table has in-frame clones only and misses some. The sample carries around 120,000 clones, around three quarters recorded once. Sequenced material: PBMCs. The receptors shown here come from a young man in good health and CMV-seronegative. Each CDR3 is given with its conserved first and last residue. The D gene is left open where the match is weak. Clone size is given for some rows only: seen once, a few or many times, or a class if the clone is expanded.

CDR3aa	CDR3nt	abundance	d_gene	v_gene	j_gene
CASSLTGFYGYTF	TGTGCCAGCAGTTTAACAGGCTTCTATGGCTACACCTTC	NA	NA	TRBV27	TRBJ1-2
CASSPIAGGRTYEQYF	TGTGCCAGCAGCCCTATAGCGGGAGGGAGGACCTACGAGCAGTACTTC	NA	TRBD2	TRBV11-3	TRBJ2-7
CAIRASNEQFF	TGTGCCATCCGTGCCTCCAATGAGCAGTTCTTC	NA	NA	TRBV10-3	TRBJ2-1
CATSTSAGGTGTYEQYF	TGTGCCACCTCTACGTCAGCGGGTGGGACAGGGACCTACGAGCAGTACTTC	NA	TRBD1	TRBV27	TRBJ2-7
CASSPQGASIYEQYF	TGTGCCAGCAGCCCCCAGGGGGCCTCTATCTACGAGCAGTACTTC	NA	TRBD1	TRBV5-4	TRBJ2-7
CASSHSQYQETQYF	TGCGCCAGCAGCCACTCACAGTACCAAGAGACCCAGTACTTC	NA	NA	TRBV4-1	TRBJ2-5
CASRSGANVLTF	TGTGCCAGTCGCTCTGGGGCCAACGTCCTGACTTTC	NA	NA	TRBV19	TRBJ2-6
CASSYNPDRTDTQYF	TGTGCCAGCAGCTACAACCCTGATCGCACAGATACGCAGTATTTT	NA	NA	TRBV9	TRBJ2-3
CASSGTSGRNEQFF	TGCGCCAGCAGCGGAACTAGCGGGAGGAATGAGCAGTTCTTC	NA	TRBD2	TRBV5-1	TRBJ2-1
CASSISFQGAISNQPQHF	TGTGCCAGTAGTATTTCCTTCCAGGGGGCCATTAGCAATCAGCCCCAGCATTTT	NA	TRBD1	TRBV19	TRBJ1-5
CASSLGAFRNQPQHF	TGTGCCAGCAGCTTAGGGGCATTTAGAAATCAGCCCCAGCATTTT	NA	NA	TRBV7-8	TRBJ1-5
CASSLDRAGTGELFF	TGTGCCAGCAGCCTGGACAGGGCAGGGACCGGGGAGCTGTTTTTT	NA	TRBD1	TRBV6-1	TRBJ2-2
CASSRSGRDQETQYF	TGTGCCAGCAGCCGTAGCGGGAGAGACCAAGAGACCCAGTACTTC	NA	TRBD2	TRBV11-3	TRBJ2-5
CASSDRTSQAYEQYF	TGTGCCAGCAGTGACCGGACCTCACAGGCCTACGAGCAGTACTTC	NA	NA	TRBV25-1	TRBJ2-7
CASSPRENEQYF	TGTGCCAGCTCACCAAGGGAGAACGAGCAGTACTTC	NA	NA	TRBV18	TRBJ2-7
CASSWGGSGSYEQYF	TGTGCCAGCAGTTGGGGCGGGAGTGGATCCTACGAGCAGTACTTC	NA	TRBD2	TRBV27	TRBJ2-7
CASSRQVSYEQYF	TGTGCCAGCAGCCGACAGGTGTCCTACGAGCAGTACTTC	NA	NA	TRBV7-9	TRBJ2-7
CASSSGLASNEQFF	TGTGCCAGCAGTTCGGGACTAGCGAGCAATGAGCAGTTCTTC	few	TRBD2	TRBV6-4	TRBJ2-1
CASSSSFFSLAGDGQETQYF	TGTGCCAGTAGTAGTTCTTTCTTTTCTCTAGCGGGAGATGGGCAAGAGACCCAGTACTTC	NA	TRBD2	TRBV19	TRBJ2-5
CASSQPPRVASDKNIQYF	TGTGCCAGCAGCCAACCCCCCCGCGTGGCTAGCGACAAAAACATTCAGTACTTC	NA	NA	TRBV4-2	TRBJ2-4
CASSPRGVAYEQYF	TGTGCCAGCAGTCCCAGGGGAGTCGCCTACGAGCAGTACTTC	NA	NA	TRBV6-5	TRBJ2-7
CASSDSGLAGVQETQYF	TGTGCCAGCAGCGACTCGGGACTAGCGGGAGTACAAGAGACCCAGTACTTC	NA	TRBD2	TRBV7-8	TRBJ2-5
CASSLWENEQFF	TGTGCCAGCAGCTTGTGGGAGAATGAGCAGTTCTTC	NA	NA	TRBV5-6	TRBJ2-1
CATSPQGGQGVRDSYEQYF	TGTGCCACCAGCCCCCAGGGGGGACAGGGGGTTCGGGACTCCTACGAGCAGTACTTC	NA	TRBD1	TRBV15	TRBJ2-7
CASSLGQSYGYTF	TGTGCCAGCAGTTTAGGGCAGAGCTATGGCTACACCTTC	NA	NA	TRBV27	TRBJ1-2
CASSFPPGERDGLASSTDTQYF	TGTGCCAGCAGCTTCCCCCCTGGGGAGAGAGATGGACTAGCGTCAAGCACAGATACGCAGTATTTT	NA	TRBD2	TRBV7-6	TRBJ2-3
CSVEEPRGSEAFF	TGCAGCGTTGAAGAGCCCCGGGGGTCTGAAGCTTTCTTT	few	NA	TRBV29-1	TRBJ1-1
CASSTGVSTDTQYF	TGTGCCAGTAGCACAGGGGTCTCCACAGATACGCAGTATTTT	NA	TRBD1	TRBV19	TRBJ2-3
CAISGGTHTGELFF	TGTGCCATCAGTGGGGGGACTCACACCGGGGAGCTGTTTTTT	NA	NA	TRBV10-3	TRBJ2-2
CASSSVTDSYEQYF	TGCGCCAGCAGCTCTGTGACAGACTCCTACGAGCAGTACTTC	NA	NA	TRBV5-1	TRBJ2-7